The 8 T cell receptor beta chains listed next were all sequenced from one sample in a study of shared clonotypes between healthy human individuals. Data came from immunoSEQ multiplex PCR; TCRdb stores just in-frame clones and leaves some out. The table records 450,000 to 500,000 clones, roughly 80% of them present only once. The sample comprised PBMCs. The origin of the receptors is a middle-aged woman in good health. Some clones in this sample may be carry-over from other donors' samples.

This clone has a single count. The CDR3 coding sequence is TGCGCCAGCAGTGAGTCGAGGGTGGGGGCACAGTACTTC. Protein product: CASSESRVGAQYF. This chain uses TRBV10-1 with TRBJ2-7; a possible D gene is TRBD1 (6 bases). CDR1 and CDR2 from the germline V gene are WNHNN and SYGVQD (reference sequence). V lost 0 bases, J lost 10 bases, and 13 bases lay in between. There are 13 residues in the CDR3.

This chain connects TRBV5-8 to TRBJ2-6, with D possibly called TRBD1 or TRBD2 (6 bases each). Trimming cost V 2 bases and J 4 bases, with 10 bases left between them. Germline V gene lookup returns CDR1 SGHTS and CDR2 YDEGEE. The CDR3 is 15 residues long. CDR3 in amino acids: CASSFSGAGANVLTF. CDR3 nucleotide sequence: TGTGCCAGCAGCTTTTCGGGGGCCGGGGCCAACGTCCTGACTTTC.

As to this clone: The likely explanation is a read error, given a far larger clone one base away. J is TRBJ1-5 and V is TRBV5-8; possible D gene TRBD1, 5 bases. The CDR3 runs to 16 residues. Germline CDR1 SGHTS, CDR2 YDEGEE. Trimming stripped 1 base from V and 0 bases from J, with 11 bases between. Here the CDR3 reads CASSLMSGSSNQPQHF. In DNA form, the CDR3 reads TGTGCCAGCAGCTTGATGTCAGGGAGTAGCAATCAGCCCCAGCATTTT.

The chain is built from TRBV28 and TRBJ2-5, with D tentatively TRBD2 (6 bases). The germline V gene has CDR1 MDHEN and CDR2 SYDVKM. V lost 3 bases and J 1 base, leaving 15 bases between the germline ends. The CDR3 sequence is 16 residues long. The chain's CDR3 is CASSLEGLRGQETQYF. The CDR3 DNA reads TGTGCCAGCAGTTTGGAGGGCCTTAGGGGCCAAGAGACCCAGTACTTC.

Turning to this clone: Germline and junction disagree at one end, which may indicate a read error. The chain joins TRBV5-1 to TRBJ2-7; D is possibly TRBD1 (5 bases). Germline V gene sequence: CDR1 SGHRS, CDR2 YFSETQ. The CDR3 has 11 residues. Here the CDR3 reads CASRDQGWVHF. As DNA, the CDR3 is TGCGCCAGCAGGGACCAGGGTTGGGTGCACTTC.

V usage is TRBV4-1 and J usage is TRBJ1-4, with a tentative D call TRBD1 (5 bases). Trimming removed 0 bases at V and 2 bases at J, with 16 bases between. This CDR3 contains 18 residues. Germline CDR1 MGHRA, CDR2 YSYEKL. This chain's CDR3 is CASSQDWGGSVTNEKLFF. DNA of the CDR3: TGCGCCAGCAGCCAAGATTGGGGGGGTTCCGTGACTAATGAAAAACTGTTTTTT.

This clone was seen a handful of times. The chain uses TRBV5-1 and TRBJ2-7, with 7 bases lining up with TRBD1. The CDR3 loop spans 16 amino acids. CDR1 and CDR2 from the germline V gene are SGHRS and YFSETQ. V shed 3 bases and J 2 bases; nucleotides not matched to a gene: 11. The CDR3 sequence: CASSWARTGDPYEQYF. CDR3 sequence (DNA): TGCGCCAGCAGCTGGGCCAGAACAGGGGATCCCTACGAGCAGTACTTC.

This clone was recorded many times. The sample carries other DNA sequences with the same CDR3. The chain has TRBV4-2 and TRBJ1-2; D not resolved. CDR1 is LGHNA, CDR2 YNFKEQ, per germline. V dropped 0 bases and J dropped 8 bases, with 10 bases sitting between them. The CDR3 contains 13 residues. The CDR3 protein is CASSQEYQGGYTF. The CDR3 bases are TGTGCCAGCAGCCAAGAATATCAAGGCGGCTACACCTTC.